This TCR beta chain is from a study of blood T cell repertoires in COVID-19. Across the study: The United States, Italy and Spain provided the acute and convalescent COVID-19 samples.

Libraries were prepared by immunoSEQ multiplex PCR; TCRdb keeps only in-frame clonotypes and omits some of them. The sample records about 400,000 clones, approximately 91% being singletons. V was clipped by 2 bases and J by 0 bases, with 12 bases between them. The CDR3 sequence is 16 residues long. In germline, CDR1 is LNHDA, CDR2 SQIVND (reference sequence). Allocation to cohorts depended on clinical history reported by the participants. The chain recombines TRBV19 with TRBJ2-3; D is perhaps TRBD2 (7 bases). The specimen sequenced was PBMCs or T cells enriched from blood (not recorded which). The TCR was taken from a woman between 35 and 50 years old with acute COVID-19. The CDR3 DNA sequence: TGTGCCAGTAGTATACCTGCGGGGGCCAGCACAGATACGCAGTATTTT. This sequence encodes CASSIPAGASTDTQYF.